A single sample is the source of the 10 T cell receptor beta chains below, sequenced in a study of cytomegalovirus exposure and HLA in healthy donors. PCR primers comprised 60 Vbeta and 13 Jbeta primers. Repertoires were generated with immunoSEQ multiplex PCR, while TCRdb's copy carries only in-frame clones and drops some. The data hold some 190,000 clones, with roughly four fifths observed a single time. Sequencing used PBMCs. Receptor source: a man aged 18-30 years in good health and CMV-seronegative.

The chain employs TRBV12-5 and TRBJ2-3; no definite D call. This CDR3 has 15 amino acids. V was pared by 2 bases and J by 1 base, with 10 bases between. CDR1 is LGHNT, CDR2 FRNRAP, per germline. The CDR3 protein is CASGLFPVGTDTQYF. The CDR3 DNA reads TGTGCTAGTGGTTTGTTCCCGGTCGGCACAGATACGCAGTATTTT.

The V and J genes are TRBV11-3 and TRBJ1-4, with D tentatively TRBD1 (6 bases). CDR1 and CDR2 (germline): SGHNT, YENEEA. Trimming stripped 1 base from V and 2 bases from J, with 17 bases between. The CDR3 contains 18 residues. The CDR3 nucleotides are TGTGCCAGCAGCTTAGGATGGACAGACTCAAGGACTAATGAAAAACTGTTTTTT. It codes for CASSLGWTDSRTNEKLFF.

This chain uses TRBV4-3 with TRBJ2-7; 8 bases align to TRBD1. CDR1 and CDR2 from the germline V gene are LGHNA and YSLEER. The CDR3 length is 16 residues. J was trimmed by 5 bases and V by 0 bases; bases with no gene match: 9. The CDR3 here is CASSQDHRQGMNEQYF. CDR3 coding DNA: TGCGCCAGCAGCCAAGATCACCGACAGGGGATGAACGAGCAGTACTTC.

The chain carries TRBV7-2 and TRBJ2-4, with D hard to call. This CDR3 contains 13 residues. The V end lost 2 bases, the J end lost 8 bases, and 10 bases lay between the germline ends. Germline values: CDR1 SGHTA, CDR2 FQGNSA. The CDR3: CASSLPLRDIQYF. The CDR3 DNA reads TGTGCCAGCAGCTTACCCTTACGGGACATTCAGTACTTC.

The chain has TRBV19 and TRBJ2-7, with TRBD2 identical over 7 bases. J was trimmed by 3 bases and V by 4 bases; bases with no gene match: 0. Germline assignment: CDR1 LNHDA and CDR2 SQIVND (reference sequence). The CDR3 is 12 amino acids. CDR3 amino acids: CASSTGGYEQYF. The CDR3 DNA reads TGTGCCAGTAGTACGGGAGGCTACGAGCAGTACTTC.

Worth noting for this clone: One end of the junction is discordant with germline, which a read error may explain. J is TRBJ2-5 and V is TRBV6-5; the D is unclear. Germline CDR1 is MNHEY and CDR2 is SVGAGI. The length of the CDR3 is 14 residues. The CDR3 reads CASSPLDIQEAQYF. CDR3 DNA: TGTGCCAGCAGCCCCCTGGATATTCAAGAGGCCCAGTACTTC.

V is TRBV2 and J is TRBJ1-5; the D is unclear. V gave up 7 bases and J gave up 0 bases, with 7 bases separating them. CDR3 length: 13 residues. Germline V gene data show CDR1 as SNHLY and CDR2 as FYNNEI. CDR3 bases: TGTGCCAGCACGTACAGTAGCAATCAGCCCCAGCATTTT. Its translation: CASTYSSNQPQHF.

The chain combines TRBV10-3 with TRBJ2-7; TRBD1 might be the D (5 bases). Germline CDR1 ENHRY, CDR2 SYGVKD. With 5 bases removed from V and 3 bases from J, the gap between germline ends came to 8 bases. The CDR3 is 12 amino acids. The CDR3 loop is CAISPDSYEQYF. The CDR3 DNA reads TGTGCCATCAGTCCAGACAGCTACGAGCAGTACTTC.

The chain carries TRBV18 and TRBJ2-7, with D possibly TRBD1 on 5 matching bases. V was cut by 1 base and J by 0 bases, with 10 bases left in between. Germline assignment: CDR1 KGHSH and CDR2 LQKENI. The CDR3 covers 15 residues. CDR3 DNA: TGTGCCAGCTCACCACAGGGGCGAGACTCCTACGAGCAGTACTTC. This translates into CASSPQGRDSYEQYF.

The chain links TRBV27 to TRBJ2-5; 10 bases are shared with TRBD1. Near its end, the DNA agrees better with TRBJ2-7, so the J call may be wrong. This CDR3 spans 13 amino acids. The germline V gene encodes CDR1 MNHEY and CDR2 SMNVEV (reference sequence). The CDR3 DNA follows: TGTGCCAGCGGACCGGGACAGGGGTACGAGCAGTACTTC. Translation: CASGPGQGYEQYF.